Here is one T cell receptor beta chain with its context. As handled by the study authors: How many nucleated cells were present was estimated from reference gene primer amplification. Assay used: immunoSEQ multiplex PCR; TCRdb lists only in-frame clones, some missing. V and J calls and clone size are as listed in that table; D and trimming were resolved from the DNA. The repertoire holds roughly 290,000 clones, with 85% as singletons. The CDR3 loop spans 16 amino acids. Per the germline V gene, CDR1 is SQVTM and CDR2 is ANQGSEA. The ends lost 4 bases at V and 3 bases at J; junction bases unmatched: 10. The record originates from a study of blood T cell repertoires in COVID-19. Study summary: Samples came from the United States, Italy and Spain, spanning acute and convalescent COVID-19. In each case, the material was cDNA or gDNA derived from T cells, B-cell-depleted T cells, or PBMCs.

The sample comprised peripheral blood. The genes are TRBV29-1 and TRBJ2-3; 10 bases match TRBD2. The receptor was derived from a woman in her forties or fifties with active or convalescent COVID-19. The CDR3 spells CSVAKSSGSPTDTQYF. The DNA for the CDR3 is TGCAGCGTTGCCAAGTCTAGCGGGAGTCCAACAGATACGCAGTATTTT.